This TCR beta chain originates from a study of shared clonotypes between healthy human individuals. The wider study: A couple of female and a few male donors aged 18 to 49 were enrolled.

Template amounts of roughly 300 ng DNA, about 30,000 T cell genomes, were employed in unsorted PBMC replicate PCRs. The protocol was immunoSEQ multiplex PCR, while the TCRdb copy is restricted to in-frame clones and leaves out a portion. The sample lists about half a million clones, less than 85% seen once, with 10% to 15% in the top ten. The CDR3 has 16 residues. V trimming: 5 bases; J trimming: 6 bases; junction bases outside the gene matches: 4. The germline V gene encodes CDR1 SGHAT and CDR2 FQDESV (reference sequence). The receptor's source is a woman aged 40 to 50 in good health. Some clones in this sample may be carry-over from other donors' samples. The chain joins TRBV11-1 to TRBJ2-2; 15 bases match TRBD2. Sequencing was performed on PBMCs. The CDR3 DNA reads TGTGCCAGCAGCCTGGGACTAGCGGGAGGCCCCGGGGAGCTGTTTTTT. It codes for CASSLGLAGGPGELFF. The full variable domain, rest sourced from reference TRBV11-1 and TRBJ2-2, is EAEVAQSPRYKITEKSQAVAFWCDPISGHATLYWYRQILGQGPELLVQFQDESVVDDSQLPKDRFSAERLKGVDSTLKIQPAELGDSAMYLCASSLGLAGGPGELFFGEGSRLTVL.